The clone carrying this T cell receptor (beta chain) was detected only a few times. The target antigen is unknown. The junction and the germline gene differ at one end; a read error may be behind it. This sample stems from a study of cytomegalovirus exposure and HLA in healthy donors. Broader study findings: For TCR beta chains, V- and J-gene trimming was later linked to a missense DCLRE1C variant.

CDR1 is SEHNR and CDR2 is FQNEAQ in the germline V gene (reference sequence). This CDR3 has 18 residues. The primer mix had 60 Vbeta and 13 Jbeta primers. Sequenced by immunoSEQ multiplex PCR; TCRdb stores in-frame clones only, minus some. The sample yields 190,000 or so clones, around 86% seen once. The chain employs TRBV7-9 and TRBJ1-5; 7 nucleotides match TRBD1. Sequencing input: PBMCs. This sequence was found in a man in his fifties in good health and CMV-seronegative. CDR3 in amino acids: CSSSLGAGGRGGNQPQHF. In nucleotides, the CDR3 is TGTTCCAGCAGCTTAGGGGCTGGTGGCAGGGGGGGCAATCAGCCCCAGCATTTT.